This T cell receptor beta chain was observed in a study of cytomegalovirus exposure and HLA in healthy donors. Healthy people donating bone marrow made up the donors. Germline values: CDR1 MNHEY, CDR2 SVGAGI. The CDR3 runs 11 residues. Trimming removed 2 bases at V and 10 bases at J, with 6 bases between. Findings and caveats of the study: Roughly uniform sequencing depth across donors was assumed, possibly incorrectly. Of the V segments, some could not be distinguished, including TRBV6-2 and TRBV6-3, and were excluded. An analysis that was carried out later associated 17,000 or so TCR beta sequences with HLA alleles at 0.05 false discovery rate.

Researchers ran the PCR with 60 Vbeta and 13 Jbeta primers. Clones were sequenced by immunoSEQ multiplex PCR, and TCRdb holds only the in-frame ones, with some missing. The repertoire consists of about 77,000 clones, with roughly 80% occurring once and the leading ten covering approximately 4.4%. Of note for this clone: Its antigen is still unknown. This sample also contains other DNA sequences that code for the same CDR3.

The sequencing sample was made of PBMCs. This TCR derives from a man aged 35 to 55 in good health and CMV-seronegative. The chain links TRBV6-5 to TRBJ2-1; a weak D match, TRBD2 (6 bases). The CDR3 loop reads CASSYGGEQFF. The DNA of the CDR3 is TGTGCCAGCAGTTACGGGGGGGAGCAGTTCTTC.